This T cell receptor beta chain was observed in a study of T cell changes during pregnancy in multiple sclerosis. CDR1 and CDR2 from the germline V gene are SNHLY and FYNNEI. This CDR3 has 11 residues. The V gene lost 7 bases and the J gene lost 1 base, with 4 bases spanning the gap. This clone was counted once. Libraries were prepared by immunoSEQ multiplex PCR; TCRdb keeps only in-frame clonotypes and omits some of them. The sample contains about 38,000 clones, about 90% of which appear only once. This sequence originates from a female donor with multiple sclerosis, enrolled in a pregnancy study. The chain is built from TRBV2 and TRBJ1-1; D is unresolved. The starting material was CD4+ T cells from peripheral blood mononuclear cells, obtained in the second trimester of pregnancy. As DNA, the CDR3 is TGTGCCAGCACGAGGAACACTGAAGCTTTCTTT. It encodes CASTRNTEAFF.